This is a list of T cell receptor beta chains from one sample in a study of cytomegalovirus exposure and HLA in healthy donors. The table came from immunoSEQ multiplex PCR; TCRdb's copy has only in-frame clones and leaves some out. The data hold roughly 80,000 clones, with 62% observed a single time. The sample taken for sequencing was PBMCs. The origin of the receptors is a male donor in good health and CMV-seropositive. Both conserved end residues are part of each CDR3. D genes are given only for firm matches. Rows give clone size only sometimes, using once, few, many, or a class for an expanded clone.

j_call | clone_size | v_call | d_call | cdr3_nt | cdr3_aa
TRBJ1-2 | NA | TRBV7-9 | NA | TGTGCCAGCAGCTTAAAGGGGAACTATGGCTACACCTTC | CASSLKGNYGYTF
TRBJ2-3 | NA | TRBV7-3 | NA | TGTGCCAGCAGCCAGACTACTAGCACAGATACGCAGTATTTT | CASSQTTSTDTQYF
TRBJ2-1 | NA | TRBV7-3 | NA | TGTGCCAGCACCCTAGCCCAGGCAGGCGAGCAGTTCTTC | CASTLAQAGEQFF
TRBJ2-6 | NA | TRBV5-1 | NA | TGCGCCAGCAGCCCAAACTCTGGGGCCAACGTCCTGACTTTC | CASSPNSGANVLTF
TRBJ1-1 | NA | TRBV15 | NA | TGTGCCACCAGCAGAGATCAGGGGCTACCAAACACTGAAGCTTTCTTT | CATSRDQGLPNTEAFF
TRBJ1-4 | NA | TRBV9 | NA | TGTGCCAGCAGCGTAGCTACAAGGGGAGGGGATAATGAAAAACTGTTTTTT | CASSVATRGGDNEKLFF
TRBJ1-2 | NA | TRBV28 | NA | TGTGCCAGCAGTTTCTCAGGGCGCTCTAACTATGGCTACACCTTC | CASSFSGRSNYGYTF
TRBJ2-7 | NA | TRBV2 | NA | TGTGCCAATGTCCGGGACTCCACCTACGAGCAGTACTTC | CANVRDSTYEQYF
TRBJ2-7 | once | TRBV6-5 | TRBD2 | TGTGCCAGCAGGCTAGCGGTGGGGGCCTACGAGCAGTACTTC | CASRLAVGAYEQYF
TRBJ2-6 | NA | TRBV7-2 | TRBD1 | TGTGCCAGCAGCTGGGGGACAGGCTCTGGGGCCAACGTCCTGACTTTC | CASSWGTGSGANVLTF
TRBJ1-2 | few | TRBV5-8 | NA | TGTGCCAGCAGCTTGGGACAGAGGTACTATGGCTACACCTTC | CASSLGQRYYGYTF
TRBJ2-1 | NA | TRBV5-1 | NA | TGCGCCAGCAGTATGGGAGTGGGTAGGGAGCAGTTCTTC | CASSMGVGREQFF
TRBJ2-1 | NA | TRBV6-1 | NA | TGTGCCAGCAGTGAACTTGGAGGGGCTAGCTCCTACAATGAGCAGTTCTTC | CASSELGGASSYNEQFF
TRBJ2-1 | NA | TRBV5-4 | TRBD2 | TGTGCCAGCAGCCAACAAGCGGGAGGCTTCTCCTACAATGAGCAGTTCTTC | CASSQQAGGFSYNEQFF
TRBJ2-3 | NA | TRBV5-6 | NA | TGTGCCAGCAGCTCCAGGGTTTTCCCGGCTCCCACAGATACGCAGTATTTT | CASSSRVFPAPTDTQYF
TRBJ2-6 | NA | TRBV30 | TRBD1 | TGTGCCTGGGGGGACAGCCCAAGCTCTGGGGCCAACGTCCTGACTTTC | CAWGDSPSSGANVLTF
TRBJ2-2 | NA | TRBV14 | NA | TGTGCCAGCAGCCAAGAGCGGGTCGGACCGAACACCGGGGAGCTGTTTTTT | CASSQERVGPNTGELFF
TRBJ1-2 | NA | TRBV27 | TRBD1 | TGTGCCAGCAGCTCGGACAGGGTAATTGGCTACACCTTC | CASSSDRVIGYTF
TRBJ2-3 | NA | TRBV15 | NA | TGTGCCACCAGCAGAGCTGTTGTAGGCACAGATACGCAGTATTTT | CATSRAVVGTDTQYF
TRBJ1-1 | NA | TRBV6-4 | NA | TGTGCCAGCAGTTTAGACAGACAGAACACTGAAGCTTTCTTT | CASSLDRQNTEAFF
TRBJ2-1 | NA | TRBV9 | TRBD1 | TGTGCCAGCAGCTTGGGACAGAGCTCCTACAATGAGCAGTTCTTC | CASSLGQSSYNEQFF
TRBJ1-2 | NA | TRBV28 | NA | TGTGCCAGCAGTTTCGACAGGCGCAACTACTATGGCTACACCTTC | CASSFDRRNYYGYTF
TRBJ2-5 | NA | TRBV7-9 | NA | TGTTCCAGCAGTCAAGGTGCACAGTCCCAGTACTTC | CSSSQGAQSQYF
TRBJ2-1 | NA | TRBV7-9 | NA | TGTGCCAGCAGCTCCCAAACCAGGGAGCAGTTCTTC | CASSSQTREQFF
TRBJ1-2 | NA | TRBV9 | NA | TGTGCCAGCAGCGTAGCGGACAGTAACTATGGCTACACCTTC | CASSVADSNYGYTF
TRBJ1-6 | few | TRBV5-4 | NA | TGTGCCAGCAGGGGTGGCGAGAGGAATTCACCCCTCCACTTT | CASRGGERNSPLHF
TRBJ1-4 | NA | TRBV27 | NA | TGTGCCAGCAGTTTTCAGGCCCTTAATGAAAAACTGTTTTTT | CASSFQALNEKLFF
TRBJ2-3 | NA | TRBV14 | NA | TGTGCCAGCAGCCAAGGGGGGGGCATGGGAGATACGCAGTATTTT | CASSQGGGMGDTQYF
TRBJ2-1 | NA | TRBV5-1 | NA | TGCGCCAGCAGCTTACGAACAGGGATGGTTCATGAGCAGTTCTTC | CASSLRTGMVHEQFF
TRBJ2-3 | NA | TRBV5-1 | TRBD1 | TGCGCCAGCAGCCGATACACAGACTCCGGGACAGGGTCTCATTCGGCCACAGATACGCAGTATTTT | CASSRYTDSGTGSHSATDTQYF
TRBJ2-7 | few | TRBV6-1 | TRBD2 | TGTGCCAGCAGTGAAGCGACTAGCGGAGGGGTATTCTCCTACGAGCAGTACTTC | CASSEATSGGVFSYEQYF
TRBJ2-5 | NA | TRBV28 | TRBD2 | TGTGCCAGCAGTCCCCGGCTGCTAGCGGATCAAGAGACCCAGTACTTC | CASSPRLLADQETQYF
TRBJ1-4 | NA | TRBV18 | NA | TGTGCCAGCTCACCATCAATTTCCGGGGTCAGTAATGAAAAACTGTTTTTT | CASSPSISGVSNEKLFF
TRBJ2-2 | NA | TRBV28 | TRBD1 | TGTGCCAGCACCCTACTCCCGGGACAGGGACCCACCGGGGAGCTGTTTTTT | CASTLLPGQGPTGELFF
TRBJ2-1 | NA | TRBV27 | TRBD1 | TGTGCCAGCAGTTCCTCCGGGACAGGGGGCATGAATGAGCAGTTCTTC | CASSSSGTGGMNEQFF
TRBJ1-1 | NA | TRBV4-2 | NA | TGTGCCAGCGTTGCAGGGATGAACACTGAAGCTTTCTTT | CASVAGMNTEAFF
TRBJ2-2 | few | TRBV4-1 | NA | TGCGCCAGCAGCCCTGCCACCGGACAGCCCTTATCCGATATCGCGAACACCGGGGAGCTGTTTTTT | CASSPATGQPLSDIANTGELFF
TRBJ1-1 | NA | TRBV25-1 | NA | TGTGCCAGCAGTAAACAGCTGAACACTGAAGCTTTCTTT | CASSKQLNTEAFF
TRBJ2-1 | NA | TRBV5-1 | TRBD1 | TGCGCCAGCAGCTCCCGGACAGGTGCCTACAATGAGCAGTTCTTC | CASSSRTGAYNEQFF